Following are 14 T cell receptor beta chains from one sample sequenced in a study of vaccination and CD4 T cells after COVID-19 (dated by TCRdb to the early 2020s). Receptors were amplified or captured by PCR. Sequenced using an Illumina iSeq 100. DNA from cultured CD4+ T cells was subjected to TCR sequencing with the Oncomine TCR Beta short-read assay at the Johns Hopkins FTIC core. TCRdb reprocessing: public reads trimmed at Q25 with fastp, clones called with MiXCR, in-frame beta chains kept. Each record represents a unique CDR3 protein, reported with the most common genes and DNA among its rows. For this sample there are 13,000 or so distinct CDR3 sequences; approximately 50% appear just once. Roughly 18% of the sample lies in the top ten. The label giving this sample's treatment or condition can be read as: roughly 11-day PBMC culture with coronavirus spike peptide pools or control peptides (ViraFEST assay).

These receptors have no known antigen. Sequenced material: CD4+ T cells from blood, cultured in vitro. The receptors stem from a human donor who had recovered from COVID-19.

J is TRBJ2-7 and V is TRBV6-1; 7 bases are a match to TRBD2. The CDR3 runs 14 residues. Germline CDR1 reads MNHNS; CDR2 reads SASEGT. Losses at the gene ends were 6 bases for V and 4 bases for J; bases not matched to a gene: 9. The CDR3 protein is CASRVSGTMYEQYF. The CDR3 DNA sequence: TGTGCCAGCAGGGTAAGCGGGACGATGTACGAGCAGTACTTC.

The V call is TRBV28, the J call TRBJ2-5, with a tentative D call TRBD1 (6 bases). V was clipped by 5 bases and J by 5 bases, with 15 bases between them. Per the germline V gene, CDR1 is MDHEN and CDR2 is SYDVKM. The CDR3 is 14 amino acids. The CDR3 here is CASSRAGARETQYF. The CDR3 DNA is TGTGCCAGCAGTCGGGCAGGGGCGCGGGAGACCCAGTACTTC.

The V call is TRBV28, the J call TRBJ2-5; unclear D gene. Trimming took 2 bases from V and 5 from J, leaving 9 bases between them. Germline values: CDR1 MDHEN, CDR2 SYDVKM. The CDR3 totals 13 residues. The CDR3 DNA reads TGTGCCAGCAGTTTAATCGGAGACGAGACCCAGTACTTC. Translating it yields CASSLIGDETQYF.

V is TRBV10-3 and J is TRBJ1-4; D is undetermined. There are 13 residues in the CDR3. The germline CDR1 and CDR2 sequences are ENHRY and SYGVKD. V was shortened by 8 bases and J by 4 bases, with 11 bases between the two germline ends. This chain's CDR3 is CAIQQMSNEKLFF. CDR3 coding DNA: TGTGCCATCCAGCAAATGAGTAATGAAAAACTGTTTTTT.

This chain uses TRBV2 with TRBJ2-7; 9 positions agree with TRBD1. V gave up 5 bases and J gave up 3 bases; unmatched junction bases: 5. Germline values: CDR1 SNHLY, CDR2 FYNNEI. The CDR3 runs 14 residues. Written as DNA, the CDR3 is TGTGCCAGCAGTACAAGACAGGGGGGCTACGAGCAGTACTTC. It codes for CASSTRQGGYEQYF. The variable domain in full, completed from reference TRBV2 and TRBJ2-7, reads EPEVTQTPSHQVTQMGQEVILRCVPISNHLYFYWYRQILGQKVEFLVSFYNNEISEKSEIFDDQFSVERPDGSNFTLKIRSTKLEDSAMYFCASSTRQGGYEQYFGPGTRLTVT.

The rearrangement uses TRBV2 and TRBJ1-1; 8 nucleotides match TRBD1. The CDR3 runs 13 residues. Trimming at V came to 11 bases and at J to 0 bases, leaving 5 bases not matched to a gene. Germline values: CDR1 SNHLY, CDR2 FYNNEI. The CDR3: CAGRQGLNTEAFF. CDR3 nucleotide sequence: TGTGCCGGCCGACAGGGGCTGAACACTGAAGCTTTCTTT.

This clonotype came up a few times. The chain recombines TRBV19 with TRBJ1-5, with no clear D. V was pared by 7 bases and J by 2 bases, with 12 bases between. The CDR3 is made up of 14 amino acids. Germline V gives CDR1 LNHDA, CDR2 SQIVND (reference sequence). The CDR3 region is CASNPGPRNQPQHF. The CDR3 DNA sequence: TGTGCCAGTAACCCTGGTCCACGCAATCAGCCCCAGCATTTT.

The J gene is TRBJ1-6, the V gene TRBV30, with a tentative D call TRBD1 (5 bases). V dropped 4 bases and J dropped 8 bases, with 12 bases sitting between them. The V gene's germline CDR1 is GTSNPN and CDR2 SVGIG (reference sequence). The CDR3 extends over 13 amino acids. In DNA, the CDR3 is TGTGCCTGGAAAGACAGTCGGGATTCACCCCTCCACTTT. Protein sequence: CAWKDSRDSPLHF.

A few counts support this clonotype. CDR3 DNA sequence: TGTGCCAGCAGTGGCGACAGGGGCTACACCTTC. Its protein is CASSGDRGYTF. The chain links TRBV6-1 to TRBJ1-2, with D perhaps matching TRBD1 (6 bases). V lost 4 bases to trimming and J lost 8 bases, with 8 bases between them. The CDR3 totals 11 residues. From germline, CDR1 is MNHNS and CDR2 SASEGT.

This rearrangement joins TRBV6-2 or TRBV6-3 to TRBJ1-1; 10 bases map to TRBD1. CDR1 MNHEY and CDR2 SVGEGT come from the germline V gene. V dropped 2 bases and J dropped 6; count of bases not matched to a gene: 12. The CDR3 totals 17 residues. The CDR3 spells CASSYVLGDRGDPEAFF. The CDR3 coding sequence is TGTGCCAGCAGTTACGTACTTGGGGACAGGGGTGATCCTGAAGCTTTCTTT.

The V and J genes are TRBV19 and TRBJ1-3, with D perhaps matching TRBD1 (5 bases). The CDR3 is made up of 16 amino acids. V was clipped by 4 bases and J by 2 bases, with 15 bases between them. The germline CDR1 and CDR2 sequences are LNHDA and SQIVND (reference sequence). The CDR3 bases are TGTGCCAGTAGTAGCAACCTCGGGACTCCTGGAAACACCATATATTTT. It specifies CASSSNLGTPGNTIYF.

The V and J genes are TRBV20-1 and TRBJ2-7, with D possibly TRBD2 on 5 matching bases. V was trimmed by 6 bases and J by 0 bases, leaving 12 bases between them. CDR1 and CDR2 from the germline V gene are DFQATT and SNEGSKA (reference sequence). The CDR3 is made up of 13 amino acids. The CDR3 region has the DNA TGCAGTGCGGGTAGCGCCGGCTCCTACGAGCAGTACTTC. Amino acids: CSAGSAGSYEQYF.

There are a few counts of this clonotype. This chain links TRBV19 with TRBJ2-7; 8 bases align to TRBD1. The CDR3 spans 14 residues. Germline CDR1 is LNHDA and CDR2 is SQIVND (reference sequence). Trimming took 3 bases from V and 3 from J; bases not matched to a gene: 4. In nucleotides, the CDR3 is TGTGCCAGTAGTATCCGGACAGGGAGCTACGAGCAGTACTTC. Translation: CASSIRTGSYEQYF.

This clonotype was picked up a small number of times. This sequence joins TRBV6-2 or TRBV6-3 and TRBJ2-7; D might be TRBD2 (6 bases). The CDR3 spans 11 residues. V was cut by 8 bases and J by 5 bases, with 10 bases left in between. Germline values: CDR1 MNHEY, CDR2 SVGEGT. The CDR3 loop is CASGRFDEQYF. In DNA form, the CDR3 reads TGTGCCAGCGGGAGGTTCGACGAGCAGTACTTC.